The source of this T cell receptor beta chain is a study of T cell responses to AZD1222 COVID-19 vaccine. Study-level points and caveats: Possibly, clonal diversity was underestimated; donors were largely white British and included more females. Close to half of all spike-specific TCRs reportedly target regions of the variants that are unmutated. Seropositive at baseline were only 5 or 6 AZD1222 recipients.

Details on this clone: No antigen is known for it.

Using immunoSEQ multiplex PCR, the repertoire was profiled, and TCRdb retains in-frame clones only, with some absent. In the table there are 120,000 to 150,000 clones, 70% to 90% of which are singletons. This material consisted of peripheral blood, taken on day 0 of AZD1222 vaccination. This clonotype was sampled from an adult in good health.

The CDR3 coding sequence is TGCGCCAGCAGGTCCCGGGACTCTCGACTAAACACTGAAGCTTTCTTT. Its protein is CASRSRDSRLNTEAFF. The chain links TRBV5-1 to TRBJ1-1; D might be TRBD1 (5 bases). V was clipped by 5 bases and J by 2 bases, with 19 bases between them. CDR1 and CDR2 from the germline V gene are SGHRS and YFSETQ. CDR3 length equals 16 residues.